Following are 31 T cell receptor beta chains from one sample sequenced in a study of T cell repertoires in cytomegalovirus infection. TCRdb ran MiXCR on the reads and lists one entry per CDR3 protein. The sample comprises about 230,000 distinct CDR3 sequences, roughly 6.5% of which are singletons, and about 6.5% rests with the top ten. Material for sequencing was PBMCs. Receptor source: a human donor in good health (CMV status not recorded). Some clones in this sample may be carry-over from other donors' samples.

This clonotype was counted ten times or more. The rearrangement joins TRBV29-1 to TRBJ1-2; a possible D gene is TRBD1 (5 bases). The CDR3 is made up of 13 amino acids. CDR1 is SQVTM, CDR2 ANQGSEA, per germline. Trimming pared 6 bases from V and 3 bases from J, leaving 14 bases between. CDR3 nucleotide sequence: TGCAGCGTCTCGAGGAGGGGCGACTATGGCTACACCTTC. Protein: CSVSRRGDYGYTF.

In its sample, this clonotype was seen many times. The rearrangement uses TRBV6-5 and TRBJ1-2, with a weak D call TRBD1 (6 bases). V lost 6 bases and J 3 bases, leaving 11 bases between the germline ends. Germline lookup yields CDR1 MNHEY and CDR2 SVGAGI. The length of the CDR3 is 13 residues. CDR3 sequence reads: CASREPGDYGYTF. The CDR3 DNA reads as TGTGCCAGCAGAGAGCCAGGGGACTATGGCTACACCTTC.

Many counts were recorded for this clonotype. The chain recombines TRBV20-1 with TRBJ1-6, with D tentatively TRBD1 (6 bases). Germline-derived CDR1 and CDR2 are DFQATT and SNEGSKA (reference sequence). The CDR3 has 14 residues. V lost 3 bases and J lost 6, with 12 bases in between. The CDR3 spells CSASSGGGNSPLHF. The CDR3 DNA is TGCAGTGCTAGTTCTGGGGGCGGTAATTCACCCCTCCACTTT.

Here the CDR3 reads CASSLGGRPPYNEQFF. In DNA, the CDR3 is TGTGCCAGCAGCTTAGGCGGCCGGCCCCCCTACAATGAGCAGTTCTTC. V is TRBV7-2 and J is TRBJ2-1; D ambiguous. Trimming took off 1 base at V and 2 bases at J, with 12 bases between the two ends. The germline V gene encodes CDR1 SGHTA and CDR2 FQGNSA. The length of the CDR3 is 16 residues.

This clonotype was detected many times. The chain uses TRBV12-3 or TRBV12-4 and TRBJ1-1; 8 nucleotides agree with TRBD1. This CDR3 spans 12 amino acids. J was trimmed by 11 bases and V by 2 bases; bases with no gene match: 4. In DNA form, the CDR3 reads TGTGCCAGCAGTTTACAGGGGGCGCGGGCTTTCTTT. Its protein product is CASSLQGARAFF.

This clonotype was seen more than once but under ten times. The J gene is TRBJ2-2, the V gene TRBV2, with 9 nucleotides matching TRBD2. V lost 7 bases to trimming and J lost 6 bases; unmatched junction nucleotides: 12. CDR1 and CDR2 (germline): SNHLY, FYNNEI. The CDR3 is 16 amino acids. CDR3 in DNA: TGTGCCAGCAATCCCGGCGGGGGGGCCGACGCCGGGGAGCTGTTTTTT. Amino acid sequence: CASNPGGGADAGELFF.

This clonotype showed up many times. The genes are TRBV6-6 and TRBJ2-7; 7 nucleotides match TRBD2. The CDR3 extends over 16 amino acids. Germline V gene data show CDR1 as MNHNY and CDR2 as SVGAGI (reference sequence). Germline trimming cut 6 bases from V and 0 bases from J; bases unmatched to any gene: 11. The CDR3 protein is CASSYPPGGPSYEQYF. CDR3 nucleotide sequence: TGTGCCAGCAGCTACCCCCCGGGGGGACCCTCCTACGAGCAGTACTTC.

This clonotype was observed at least ten times. J is TRBJ2-1 and V is TRBV7-2, with 10 bases that match TRBD2. CDR1 is SGHTA and CDR2 is FQGNSA in the germline V gene. The V segment lost 4 bases and the J segment 7 bases; nucleotides outside the gene matches: 13. This CDR3 has 17 amino acids. In DNA, the CDR3 is TGTGCCAGCAGCTCGGGGAGCGGGGGGGCATTAGGAAATGAGCAGTTCTTC. It specifies CASSSGSGGALGNEQFF.

This clonotype was recorded many times. The chain uses TRBV25-1 and TRBJ1-6, with D perhaps matching TRBD1 (5 bases). V gave up 1 base and J gave up 7 bases, with 11 bases separating them. The CDR3 length is 15 residues. The V gene's germline CDR1 is MGHDK and CDR2 SYGVNS. The CDR3 DNA follows: TGTGCCAGCAGTGAATTTCGGGGGGTAAATTCACCCCTCCACTTT. Translated: CASSEFRGVNSPLHF.

This clonotype was observed many times. This chain links TRBV7-9 with TRBJ1-4; D possibly corresponds to TRBD1 (6 bases). V was trimmed by 5 bases and J by 5 bases, leaving 15 bases between them. Germline V gene lookup returns CDR1 SEHNR and CDR2 FQNEAQ (reference sequence). This CDR3 is 15 amino acids long. This CDR3 is CASSPQGGENEKLFF. CDR3 DNA sequence: TGTGCCAGCAGCCCACAGGGAGGGGAAAATGAAAAACTGTTTTTT.

Ten or more counts support this clonotype. The V and J genes are TRBV6-2 or TRBV6-3 and TRBJ2-5; a possible D gene is TRBD2 (5 bases). Germline V gene sequence: CDR1 MNHEY, CDR2 SVGEGT. V was shortened by 0 bases and J by 2 bases, with 10 bases between the two germline ends. CDR3 length equals 15 residues. CDR3 residues: CASSYSSRGQETQYF. CDR3 nucleotide sequence: TGTGCCAGCAGTTACTCGAGCCGGGGACAAGAGACCCAGTACTTC.

Ten or more counts support this clonotype. This sequence joins TRBV6-2 or TRBV6-3 and TRBJ2-7; D is ambiguous. This CDR3 contains 15 residues. The V gene's germline CDR1 is MNHEY and CDR2 SVGEGT. The germline V and J ends were trimmed by 0 bases and 5 bases, with 14 bases remaining between them. The CDR3 protein is CASSYSGRNLDEQYF. CDR3 nucleotides: TGTGCCAGCAGTTACTCCGGACGGAACCTAGACGAGCAGTACTTC.

This clonotype was recorded many times. The chain recombines TRBV5-8 with TRBJ2-3; D not resolved. Trimming cost V 0 bases and J 4 bases, with 12 bases left between them. CDR3 length: 15 amino acids. Germline CDR1 SGHTS, CDR2 YDEGEE. The CDR3 loop reads CASSLGVGYADTQYF. CDR3 nucleotides: TGTGCCAGCAGCTTGGGAGTCGGGTACGCAGATACGCAGTATTTT.

In its sample, this clonotype was seen a few times. The rearrangement links TRBV20-1 to TRBJ2-6; D perhaps matches TRBD1 (6 bases). Germline CDR1 is DFQATT and CDR2 is SNEGSKA (reference sequence). The V end was cut by 0 bases, the J end by 2 bases, with 14 bases between. The CDR3 spans 17 residues. The CDR3 is CSARDRSGAPGANVLTF. CDR3 bases: TGCAGTGCTAGAGATCGGTCAGGGGCCCCTGGGGCCAACGTCCTGACTTTC.

In this sample, this clonotype turned up many times. This chain links TRBV7-2 with TRBJ1-3, with 7 bases identical to TRBD1. CDR1 and CDR2 from the germline V gene are SGHTA and FQGNSA. CDR3 length: 14 amino acids. Trimming at V came to 5 bases and at J to 4 bases, leaving 5 bases not matched to a gene. The CDR3 DNA reads as TGTGCCAGCAGCCTTCCGGGACAGGGAAACACCATATATTTT. It is translated as CASSLPGQGNTIYF.

This clonotype was detected ten times or more. This chain joins TRBV11-3 and TRBJ2-2; a possible D gene is TRBD1 (5 bases). The CDR3 has 16 residues. The ends were cut back, 5 bases at V and 0 bases at J, with 13 bases in the middle. The germline CDR1 and CDR2 sequences are SGHNT and YENEEA. The CDR3 loop reads CASSLMTDTNTGELFF. In DNA form, the CDR3 reads TGTGCCAGCAGCCTCATGACAGATACGAACACCGGGGAGCTGTTTTTT.

This clonotype was seen a few times. The chain employs TRBV5-1 and TRBJ1-1; D not certain. V was pared by 2 bases and J by 4 bases, with 9 bases between. The V gene's germline CDR1 is SGHRS and CDR2 YFSETQ. The CDR3 is 13 residues long. The CDR3 spells CASSLKWGTEAFF. The CDR3, as DNA: TGCGCCAGCAGCTTAAAATGGGGCACTGAAGCTTTCTTT.

This clonotype was recorded many times. The chain is built from TRBV12-3 or TRBV12-4 and TRBJ2-5; tentatively, D is TRBD2 (6 bases). This CDR3 contains 16 residues. Trimming pared 3 bases from V and 2 bases from J, leaving 16 bases between. CDR3 region: CASSFRRDTSQETQYF. The CDR3 nucleotides read TGTGCCAGCAGTTTCAGGAGGGATACCTCGCAAGAGACCCAGTACTTC.

The sample holds many counts of this clonotype. The chain uses TRBV6-2 or TRBV6-3 and TRBJ1-4; 7 bases are shared with TRBD1. After removal of 4 bases from V and 0 bases from J, the junction contained 5 bases not matched to a gene. CDR3 size: 16 residues. CDR1 MNHEY and CDR2 SVGEGT come from the germline V gene. CDR3 DNA: TGTGCCAGCAGTTCGGGACAGACTGCAACTAATGAAAAACTGTTTTTT. Translated, it gives CASSSGQTATNEKLFF.

This clonotype was seen at least ten times. The rearrangement links TRBV19 to TRBJ1-1; D call uncertain. CDR1 is LNHDA and CDR2 is SQIVND in the germline V gene (reference sequence). This CDR3 comprises 15 residues. Trimming took 1 base from V and 0 from J, leaving 9 bases between them. CDR3: CASSIGSGMNTEAFF. The CDR3, as DNA: TGTGCCAGTAGTATAGGGTCAGGAATGAACACTGAAGCTTTCTTT.

This clonotype was seen many times. J is TRBJ1-6 and V is TRBV4-3; 7 nucleotides match TRBD1. J gave up 4 bases and V 0 bases, and 6 bases lay outside the gene matches. Germline CDR1 reads LGHNA; CDR2 reads YSLEER. This CDR3 has 17 residues. CDR3 nucleotide sequence: TGCGCCAGCAGCCAAGATACCAGGGGGAGTTATAATTCACCCCTCCACTTT. Its translation is CASSQDTRGSYNSPLHF.

The rearrangement links TRBV20-1 to TRBJ1-6; D gene uncertain. From germline, CDR1 is DFQATT and CDR2 SNEGSKA (reference sequence). The CDR3 length is 14 residues. V lost 7 bases to trimming and J lost 9 bases, with 19 bases between them. Here the CDR3 DNA reads TGCAGTGTCCTCCCGGGAGGGCTCGGTTCACCCCTCCACTTT. Protein sequence: CSVLPGGLGSPLHF.

This clonotype was detected many times. The V and J genes are TRBV7-3 and TRBJ1-1; D ambiguous. V lost 4 bases to trimming and J lost 7 bases, with 13 bases between them. Germline V gene sequence: CDR1 SGHTA, CDR2 FQGTGA. The CDR3 has 13 residues. The CDR3 DNA reads TGTGCCAGCAGCTCGCAAGCTGGAGGTGAAGCTTTCTTT. It is translated as CASSSQAGGEAFF.

This clonotype was recorded a few times. The chain is built from TRBV29-1 and TRBJ1-2, with D unclear. The germline CDR1 and CDR2 sequences are SQVTM and ANQGSEA. V was trimmed by 4 bases and J by 4 bases, leaving 13 bases between them. This CDR3 spans 13 amino acids. The CDR3 DNA reads as TGCAGCGTTGCCCACCCGGGAGGCTATGGCTACACCTTC. Translating it yields CSVAHPGGYGYTF. Full variable domain (rest looked up from reference TRBV29-1 and TRBJ1-2): SAVISQKPSRDICQRGTSLTIQCQVDSQVTMMFWYRQQPGQSLTLIATANQGSEATYESGFVIDKFPISRPNLTFSTLTVSNMSPEDSSIYLCSVAHPGGYGYTFGSGTRLTVV.

This clonotype was detected a few times. This rearrangement joins TRBV3-1 to TRBJ2-5; D not resolved. Germline lookup yields CDR1 LGHDT and CDR2 YNNKEL (reference sequence). V was shortened by 7 bases and J by 2 bases, with 8 bases between the two germline ends. This CDR3 has 12 residues. The CDR3 reads CASTRAQETQYF. As DNA, the CDR3 is TGTGCCAGCACACGAGCTCAAGAGACCCAGTACTTC.

This clonotype was recorded many times. The J gene is TRBJ2-1, the V gene TRBV11-3; 10 bases fit TRBD2. This CDR3 contains 16 residues. After removal of 0 bases from V and 3 bases from J, the junction contained 2 bases not matched to a gene. Per germline, CDR1 SGHNT and CDR2 YENEEA. The CDR3 sequence: CASSLDPSGGYNEQFF. CDR3 coding DNA: TGTGCCAGCAGCTTAGATCCTAGCGGGGGCTACAATGAGCAGTTCTTC.

This clonotype was seen at least ten times. This chain joins TRBV7-2 and TRBJ1-4; perhaps TRBD1 as D (6 bases). Germline loops: CDR1 SGHTA, CDR2 FQGNSA. V was clipped by 5 bases and J by 4 bases, with 11 bases between them. This CDR3 has 14 amino acids. CDR3 region: CASSPGGGNEKLFF. In DNA form, the CDR3 reads TGTGCCAGCAGCCCAGGAGGGGGTAATGAAAAACTGTTTTTT.

This chain uses TRBV29-1 with TRBJ1-5; the D is unclear. CDR1 is SQVTM and CDR2 is ANQGSEA in the germline V gene. There are 12 residues in the CDR3. V lost 7 bases and J lost 7, with 14 bases in between. The CDR3 bases are TGCAGCGCCGGGAGGGAGGGCCAGCCCCAGCATTTT. It codes for CSAGREGQPQHF.

This clonotype has a count of ten or more. This chain uses TRBV20-1 with TRBJ2-1; possibly TRBD2 for D (7 bases). V lost 3 bases and J lost 7, with 22 bases in between. The germline CDR1 and CDR2 sequences are DFQATT and SNEGSKA (reference sequence). This CDR3 spans 16 amino acids. The CDR3 coding sequence is TGCAGTGCTAGTATTTTATTGGGGGGGCCGAGGAATGAGCAGTTCTTC. Protein product: CSASILLGGPRNEQFF.

Many counts were recorded for this clonotype. The chain links TRBV13 to TRBJ1-2; D unclear. Trimming took 5 bases from V and 1 from J, leaving 11 bases between them. The CDR3 contains 14 residues. Germline values: CDR1 PRHDT, CDR2 FYEKMQ (reference sequence). CDR3 in amino acids: CASSTGPVNYGYTF. The CDR3 DNA sequence: TGTGCCAGCAGCACGGGTCCAGTTAACTATGGCTACACCTTC.

This clonotype was observed a few times. A much more abundant neighbour one base away suggests this may be a read error. The rearrangement links TRBV7-2 to TRBJ2-5; 7 nucleotides line up with TRBD2. The CDR3 spans 16 residues. CDR1 is SGHTA, CDR2 FQGNSA, per germline. After removal of 5 bases from V and 4 bases from J, the junction contained 13 bases not matched to a gene. CDR3 in amino acids: CASSPGLVGVGETQYF. Here the CDR3 DNA reads TGTGCCAGCAGCCCAGGACTAGTGGGGGTCGGAGAGACCCAGTACTTC. The full variable domain, in which reference TRBV7-2 and TRBJ2-5 provide the parts outside the CDR3, is GAGVSQSPSNKVTEKGKDVELRCDPISGHTALYWYRQSLGQGLEFLIYFQGNSAPDKSGLPSDRFSAERTGGSVSTLTIQRTQQEDSAVYLCASSPGLVGVGETQYFGPGTRLLVL.